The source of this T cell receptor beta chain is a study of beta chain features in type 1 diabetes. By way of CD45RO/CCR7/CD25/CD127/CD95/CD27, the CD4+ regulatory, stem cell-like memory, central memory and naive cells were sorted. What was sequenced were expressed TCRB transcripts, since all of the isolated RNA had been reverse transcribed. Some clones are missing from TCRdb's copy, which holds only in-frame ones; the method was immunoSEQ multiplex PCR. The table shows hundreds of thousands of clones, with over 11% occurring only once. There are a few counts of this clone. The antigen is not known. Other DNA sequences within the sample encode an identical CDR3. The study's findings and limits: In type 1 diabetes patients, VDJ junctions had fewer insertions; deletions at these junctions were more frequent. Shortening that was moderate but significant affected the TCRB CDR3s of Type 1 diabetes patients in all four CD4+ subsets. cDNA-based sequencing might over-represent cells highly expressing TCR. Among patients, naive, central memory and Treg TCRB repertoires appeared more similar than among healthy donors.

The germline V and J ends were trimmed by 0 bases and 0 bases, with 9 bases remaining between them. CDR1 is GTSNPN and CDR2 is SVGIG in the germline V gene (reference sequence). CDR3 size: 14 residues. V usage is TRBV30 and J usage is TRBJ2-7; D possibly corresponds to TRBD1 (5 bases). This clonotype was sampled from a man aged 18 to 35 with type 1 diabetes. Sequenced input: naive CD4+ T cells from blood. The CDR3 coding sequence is TGTGCCTGGAGTGTAGCAGGGTTCTCCTACGAGCAGTACTTC. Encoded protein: CAWSVAGFSYEQYF.